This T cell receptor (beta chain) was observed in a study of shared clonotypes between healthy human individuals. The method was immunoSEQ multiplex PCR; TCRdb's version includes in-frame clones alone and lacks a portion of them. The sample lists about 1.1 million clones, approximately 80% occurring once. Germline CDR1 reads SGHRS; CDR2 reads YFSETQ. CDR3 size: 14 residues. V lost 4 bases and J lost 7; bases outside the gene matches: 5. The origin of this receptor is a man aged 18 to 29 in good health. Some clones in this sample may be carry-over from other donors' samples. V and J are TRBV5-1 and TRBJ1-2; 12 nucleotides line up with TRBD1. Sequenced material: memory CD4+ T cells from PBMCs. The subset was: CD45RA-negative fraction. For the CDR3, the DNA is TGCGCCAGCAGCGTGGGACAGGGGGCTTCTGGCTACACCTTC. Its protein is CASSVGQGASGYTF.